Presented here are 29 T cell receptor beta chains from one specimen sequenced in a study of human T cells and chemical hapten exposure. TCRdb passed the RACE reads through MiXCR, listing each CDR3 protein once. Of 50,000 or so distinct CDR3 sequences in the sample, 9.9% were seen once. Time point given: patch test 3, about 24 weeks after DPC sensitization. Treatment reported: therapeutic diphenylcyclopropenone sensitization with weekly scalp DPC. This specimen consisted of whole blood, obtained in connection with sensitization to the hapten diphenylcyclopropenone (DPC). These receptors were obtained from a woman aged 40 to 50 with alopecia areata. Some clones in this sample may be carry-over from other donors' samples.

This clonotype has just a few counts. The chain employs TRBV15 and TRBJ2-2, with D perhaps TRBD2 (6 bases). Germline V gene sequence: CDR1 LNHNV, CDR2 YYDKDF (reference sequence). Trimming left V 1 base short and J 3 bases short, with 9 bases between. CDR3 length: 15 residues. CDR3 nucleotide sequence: TGTGCCACCAGCAGAGGCACGGGGGACACCGGGGAGCTGTTTTTT. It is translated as CATSRGTGDTGELFF.

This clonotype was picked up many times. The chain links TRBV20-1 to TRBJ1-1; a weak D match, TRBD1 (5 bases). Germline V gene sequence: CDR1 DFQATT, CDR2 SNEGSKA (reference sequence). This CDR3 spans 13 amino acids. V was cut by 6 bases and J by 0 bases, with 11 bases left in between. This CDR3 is CSATDRLNTEAFF. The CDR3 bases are TGCAGTGCGACCGACAGACTGAACACTGAAGCTTTCTTT.

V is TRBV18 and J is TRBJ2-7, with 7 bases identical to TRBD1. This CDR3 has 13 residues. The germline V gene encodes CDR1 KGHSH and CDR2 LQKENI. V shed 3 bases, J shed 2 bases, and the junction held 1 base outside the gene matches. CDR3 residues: CASSPQGAYEQYF. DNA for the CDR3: TGTGCCAGCTCACCTCAGGGGGCCTACGAGCAGTACTTC.

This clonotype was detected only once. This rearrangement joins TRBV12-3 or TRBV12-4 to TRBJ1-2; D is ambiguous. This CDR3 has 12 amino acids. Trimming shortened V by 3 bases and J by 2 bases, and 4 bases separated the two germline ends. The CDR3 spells CASSLTNYGYTF. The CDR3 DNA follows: TGTGCCAGCAGTTTGACAAACTATGGCTACACCTTC.

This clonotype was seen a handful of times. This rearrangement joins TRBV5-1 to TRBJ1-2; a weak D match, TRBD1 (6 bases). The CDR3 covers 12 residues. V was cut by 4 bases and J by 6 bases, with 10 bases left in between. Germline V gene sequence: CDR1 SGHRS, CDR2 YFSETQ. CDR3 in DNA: TGCGCCAGCAGCAGGGGACACGATGGCTACACCTTC. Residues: CASSRGHDGYTF.

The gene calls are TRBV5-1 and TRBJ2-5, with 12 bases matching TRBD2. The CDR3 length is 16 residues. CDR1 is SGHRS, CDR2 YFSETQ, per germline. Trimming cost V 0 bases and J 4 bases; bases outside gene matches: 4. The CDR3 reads CASSLGLAGARETQYF. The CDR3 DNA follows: TGCGCCAGCAGCTTGGGACTAGCGGGAGCGCGAGAGACCCAGTACTTC.

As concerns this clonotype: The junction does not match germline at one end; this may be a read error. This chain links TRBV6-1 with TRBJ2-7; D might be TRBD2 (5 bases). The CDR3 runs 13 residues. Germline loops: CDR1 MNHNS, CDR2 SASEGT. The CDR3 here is CASSQTTYYEQYF. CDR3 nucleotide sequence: TGTGCCAGCAGCCAGACTACCTACTACGAGCAATACTTC.

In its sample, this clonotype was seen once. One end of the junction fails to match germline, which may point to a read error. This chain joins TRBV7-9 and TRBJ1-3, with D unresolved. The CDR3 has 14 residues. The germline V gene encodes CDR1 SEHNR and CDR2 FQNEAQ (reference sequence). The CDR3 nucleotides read TGTGCCAGTCCCGAGCACATCTCTGGAAACGCCATATATTTT. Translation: CASPEHISGNAIYF.

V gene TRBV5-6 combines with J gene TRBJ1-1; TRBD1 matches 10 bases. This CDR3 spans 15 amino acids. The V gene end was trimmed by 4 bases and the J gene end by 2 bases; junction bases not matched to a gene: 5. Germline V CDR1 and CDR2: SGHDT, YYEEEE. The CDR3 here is CASSPGTGVNTEAFF. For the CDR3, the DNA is TGTGCCAGCAGCCCCGGGACAGGGGTCAACACTGAAGCTTTCTTT.

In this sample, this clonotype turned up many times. The CDR3: CASRASGVNYNEQFF. The CDR3 coding sequence is TGTGCCAGCAGGGCGTCAGGGGTCAATTACAATGAGCAGTTCTTC. The V and J genes are TRBV2 and TRBJ2-1, with D possibly being TRBD1 (6 bases). Trimming shortened V by 6 bases and J by 4 bases, and 16 bases separated the two germline ends. CDR1 and CDR2 (germline): SNHLY, FYNNEI. The CDR3 totals 15 residues.

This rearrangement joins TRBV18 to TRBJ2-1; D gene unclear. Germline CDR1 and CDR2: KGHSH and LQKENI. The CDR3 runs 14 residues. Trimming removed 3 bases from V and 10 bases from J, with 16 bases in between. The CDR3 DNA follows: TGTGCCAGCTCACCCGAAACTTTATCGGTGGAGCAGTTCTTC. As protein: CASSPETLSVEQFF.

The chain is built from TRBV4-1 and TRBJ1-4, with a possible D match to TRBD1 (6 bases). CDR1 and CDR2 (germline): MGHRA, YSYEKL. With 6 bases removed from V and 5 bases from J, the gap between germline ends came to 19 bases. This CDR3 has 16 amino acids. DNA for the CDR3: TGCGCCAGCAGGAGCACGGGGGGGGCGGCCAATGAAAAACTGTTTTTT. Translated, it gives CASRSTGGAANEKLFF.

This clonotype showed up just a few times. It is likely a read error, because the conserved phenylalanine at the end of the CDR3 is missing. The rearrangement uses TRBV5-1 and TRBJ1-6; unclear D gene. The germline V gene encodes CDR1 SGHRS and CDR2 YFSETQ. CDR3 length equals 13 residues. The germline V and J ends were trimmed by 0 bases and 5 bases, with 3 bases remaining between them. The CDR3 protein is CASSLGNNSPLHL. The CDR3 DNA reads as TGCGCCAGCAGCTTGGGGAATAATTCACCCCTCCACCTT.

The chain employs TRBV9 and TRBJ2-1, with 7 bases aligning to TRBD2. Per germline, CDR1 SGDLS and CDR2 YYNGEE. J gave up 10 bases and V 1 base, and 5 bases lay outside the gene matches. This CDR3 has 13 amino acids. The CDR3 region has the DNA TGTGCCAGCAGCGTAACCACGGGAGGCGAGCAGTTCTTC. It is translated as CASSVTTGGEQFF.

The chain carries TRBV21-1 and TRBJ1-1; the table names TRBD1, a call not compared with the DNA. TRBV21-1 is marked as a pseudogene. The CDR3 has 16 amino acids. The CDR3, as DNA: TGTGCCAGCAGCCCCAATTTACAGCTTCCCGACACTGAAGCTTTCTTT. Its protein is CASSPNLQLPDTEAFF.

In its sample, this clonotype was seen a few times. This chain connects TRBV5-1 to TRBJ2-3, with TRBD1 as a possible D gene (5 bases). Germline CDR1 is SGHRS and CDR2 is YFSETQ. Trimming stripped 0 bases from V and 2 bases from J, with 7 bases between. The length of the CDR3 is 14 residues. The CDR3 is CASSLATATDTQYF. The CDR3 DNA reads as TGCGCCAGCAGCTTGGCGACAGCCACAGATACGCAGTATTTT.

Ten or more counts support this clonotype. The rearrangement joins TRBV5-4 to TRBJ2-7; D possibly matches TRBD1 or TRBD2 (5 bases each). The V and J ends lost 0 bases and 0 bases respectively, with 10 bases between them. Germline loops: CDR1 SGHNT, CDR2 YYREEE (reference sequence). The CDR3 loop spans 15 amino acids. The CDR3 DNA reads TGTGCCAGCAGCTTGGAAAGGGACGCCTCCTACGAGCAGTACTTC. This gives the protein CASSLERDASYEQYF.

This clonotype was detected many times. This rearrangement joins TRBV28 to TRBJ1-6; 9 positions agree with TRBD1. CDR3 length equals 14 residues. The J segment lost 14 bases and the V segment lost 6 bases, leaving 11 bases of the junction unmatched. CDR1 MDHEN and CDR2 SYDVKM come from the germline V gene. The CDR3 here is CASSRSGTGRTLHF. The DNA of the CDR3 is TGTGCCAGCAGCCGGTCCGGGACAGGGAGAACCCTCCACTTT.

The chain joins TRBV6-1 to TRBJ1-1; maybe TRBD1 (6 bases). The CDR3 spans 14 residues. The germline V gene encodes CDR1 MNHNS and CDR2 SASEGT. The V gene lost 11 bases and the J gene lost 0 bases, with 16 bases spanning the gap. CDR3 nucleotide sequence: TGTGCCGCGGACGCAGGGGTAATGAACACTGAAGCTTTCTTT. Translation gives CAADAGVMNTEAFF.

CDR3 DNA sequence: TGTGCCAGCAGAGAGGGTCCGGCTGCTGGGGAGCTGTTTTTT. Amino acids: CASREGPAAGELFF. The chain is built from TRBV3-1 and TRBJ2-2, with D maybe TRBD2 (5 bases). This CDR3 has 14 amino acids. Trimming took off 6 bases at V and 8 bases at J, with 16 bases between the two ends. The V gene's germline CDR1 is LGHDT and CDR2 YNNKEL (reference sequence).

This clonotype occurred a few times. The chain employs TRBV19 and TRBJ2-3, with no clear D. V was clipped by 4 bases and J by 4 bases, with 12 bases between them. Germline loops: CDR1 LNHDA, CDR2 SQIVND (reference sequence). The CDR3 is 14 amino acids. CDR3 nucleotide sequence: TGTGCCAGTAGTACCTCAAGGCCGGCAGATACGCAGTATTTT. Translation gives CASSTSRPADTQYF.

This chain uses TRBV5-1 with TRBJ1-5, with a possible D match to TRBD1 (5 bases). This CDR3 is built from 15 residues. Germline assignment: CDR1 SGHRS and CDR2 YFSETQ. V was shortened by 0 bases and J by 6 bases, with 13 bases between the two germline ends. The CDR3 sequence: CASSLVPGETQPQHF. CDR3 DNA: TGCGCCAGCAGCTTGGTTCCGGGGGAGACTCAGCCCCAGCATTTT.

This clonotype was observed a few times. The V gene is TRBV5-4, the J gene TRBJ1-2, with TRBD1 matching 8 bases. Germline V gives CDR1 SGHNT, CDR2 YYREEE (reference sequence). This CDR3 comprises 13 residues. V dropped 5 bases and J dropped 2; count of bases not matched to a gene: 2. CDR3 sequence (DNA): TGTGCCAGCAGGGACAGGGCAAACTATGGCTACACCTTC. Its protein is CASRDRANYGYTF.

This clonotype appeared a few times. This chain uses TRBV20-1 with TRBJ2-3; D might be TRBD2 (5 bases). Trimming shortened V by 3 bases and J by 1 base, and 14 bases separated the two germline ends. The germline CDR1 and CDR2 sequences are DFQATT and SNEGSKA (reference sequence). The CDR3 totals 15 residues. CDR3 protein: CSARRVGSGTDTQYF. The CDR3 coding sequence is TGCAGTGCTAGGCGGGTGGGGTCCGGCACAGATACGCAGTATTTT.

The CDR3 DNA sequence: TGTGCCAGCGGATCCTACGAGCAGTACTTC. Translated, it gives CASGSYEQYF. The gene calls are TRBV28 and TRBJ2-7; D not certain. The V end lost 8 bases, the J end lost 1 base, and 3 bases lay between the germline ends. The CDR3 consists of 10 residues. The germline CDR1 and CDR2 sequences are MDHEN and SYDVKM.

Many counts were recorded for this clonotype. CDR3 sequence (DNA): TGCAGCGTGGGGGACCACTTCTTC. It translates to CSVGDHFF. This chain uses TRBV29-1 with TRBJ2-1, with D perhaps TRBD1 or TRBD2 (5 bases each). The CDR3 contains 8 residues. V shed 6 bases and J shed 16 bases, with 10 bases lying between them. Germline V gene sequence: CDR1 SQVTM, CDR2 ANQGSEA.

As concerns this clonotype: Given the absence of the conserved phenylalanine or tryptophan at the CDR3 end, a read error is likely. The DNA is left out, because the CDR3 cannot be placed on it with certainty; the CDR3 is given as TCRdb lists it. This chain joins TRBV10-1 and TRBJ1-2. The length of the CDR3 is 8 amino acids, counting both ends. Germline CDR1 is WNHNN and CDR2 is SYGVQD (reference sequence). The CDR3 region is CASSGALS.

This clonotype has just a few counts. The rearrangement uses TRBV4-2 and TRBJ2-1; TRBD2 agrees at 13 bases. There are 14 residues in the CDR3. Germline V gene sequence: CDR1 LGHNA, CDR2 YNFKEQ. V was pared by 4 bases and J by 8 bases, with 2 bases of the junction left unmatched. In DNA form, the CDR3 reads TGTGCCAGCAGCCCCACTAGCGGGGGGGATGAGCAGTTCTTC. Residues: CASSPTSGGDEQFF.

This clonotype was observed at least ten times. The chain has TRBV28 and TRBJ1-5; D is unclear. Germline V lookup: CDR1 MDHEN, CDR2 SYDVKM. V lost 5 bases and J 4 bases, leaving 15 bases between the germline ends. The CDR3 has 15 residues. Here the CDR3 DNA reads TGTGCCAGCAGTCCGGCGTCCGGGAGTAATCAGCCCCAGCATTTT. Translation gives CASSPASGSNQPQHF.